This T cell receptor (beta chain) emerged from a study of T cell repertoires in cytomegalovirus infection (dated by TCRdb to between 2017 and 2020). Background on the whole study: The HLA type of each donor mattered for the analysis, because public TCR beta signatures pointed to carriage of CMV infection along with the matching HLA type. On the study overall, not on this receptor specifically: The ex vivo response was dominated by HLA-C-restricted CMV-specific TCR beta clonotypes, which also provided the single most frequent clonotype in two of eight donors. Carriers of CMV infection plus the relevant HLA type were discriminated by the cumulative frequency of public TCR beta family members in the study cohort and in an independent roughly 370-donor cohort.

The sample holds a few counts of this clonotype. The antigen this receptor binds is unknown. No quality values exist for individual bases; no much larger clone is one base distant. From the cysteine up to the phenylalanine, the CDR3 has a length of 18 residues. Only CDR3 DNA is held: 54 bases, read in frame from base 1. V drops 8 bases and J drops 6 bases, leaving 29 bases in between. Reading the germline V gene gives CDR1 LGHNA and CDR2 YNFKEQ. For sequencing, an Illumina HiSeq 1500 was employed. TCRdb applied fastp at Q25 and MiXCR to the public reads, then kept only in-frame beta chains. For every CDR3 protein sequence, its rows merge into one entry that carries the most common genes and DNA. This sample holds about 400,000 distinct CDR3 sequences; 15% to 20% were observed only once. The ten biggest clones cover around 10% of the sample.

Recombination linked TRBV4-2 to TRBJ2-1, with the D gene uncertain. This clonotype was obtained from a human donor in good health (CMV status not recorded). Some clones in this sample may be carry-over from other donors' samples. Sequenced material: PBMCs. The CDR3 region reads CASAQQPLGRPPLNEQFF. The DNA sequence reads TGTGCCAGCGCTCAGCAGCCCCTCGGGCGGCCGCCCCTCAATGAGCAGTTCTTC.